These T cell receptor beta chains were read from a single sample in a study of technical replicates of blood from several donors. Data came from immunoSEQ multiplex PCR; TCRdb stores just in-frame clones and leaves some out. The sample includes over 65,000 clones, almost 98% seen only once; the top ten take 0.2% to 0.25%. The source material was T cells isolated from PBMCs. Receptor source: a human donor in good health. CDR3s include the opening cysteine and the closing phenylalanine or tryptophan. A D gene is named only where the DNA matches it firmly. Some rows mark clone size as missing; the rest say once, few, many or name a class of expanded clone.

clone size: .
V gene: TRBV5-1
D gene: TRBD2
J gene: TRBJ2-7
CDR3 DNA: TGCGCCAGCAGCTTGCGCCCCGGGACTAGCGGCGAGCAGTACTTC
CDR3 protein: CASSLRPGTSGEQYF

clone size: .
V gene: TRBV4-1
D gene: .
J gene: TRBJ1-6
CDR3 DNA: TGCGCCAGCAGCCCTCTCGACATTATCTCCTATAATTCACCCCTCCACTTT
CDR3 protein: CASSPLDIISYNSPLHF

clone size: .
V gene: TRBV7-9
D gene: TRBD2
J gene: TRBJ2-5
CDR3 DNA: TGTGCCAGCAGCTTAGTGGGAGCGGGGACTAGCGGGGAGAGAGAGACCCAGTACTTC
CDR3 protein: CASSLVGAGTSGERETQYF

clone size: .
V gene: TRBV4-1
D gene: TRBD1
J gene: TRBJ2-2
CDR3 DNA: TGCGCCAGCAGCTTCCGGACAGGGGGCACGGATAGCGGGGAGCTGTTTTTT
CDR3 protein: CASSFRTGGTDSGELFF

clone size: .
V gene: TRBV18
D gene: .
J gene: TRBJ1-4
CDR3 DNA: TGTGCCAGCTCACTTGTTAGAGCAACTAATGAAAAACTGTTTTTT
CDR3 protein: CASSLVRATNEKLFF

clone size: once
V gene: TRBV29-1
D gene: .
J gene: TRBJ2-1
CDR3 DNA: TGCAGCGTTGGCACTAATGAGCAGTTCTTC
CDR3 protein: CSVGTNEQFF

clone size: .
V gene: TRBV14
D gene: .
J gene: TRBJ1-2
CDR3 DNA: TGTGCCAGCGGGAGTCTCGATAACTATGGCTACACCTTC
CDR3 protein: CASGSLDNYGYTF

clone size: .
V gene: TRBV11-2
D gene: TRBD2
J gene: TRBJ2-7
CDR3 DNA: TGTGCCAGCAGTTTAGTTACTAGCGGGCCGGCCTACGAGCAGTACTTC
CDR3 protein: CASSLVTSGPAYEQYF

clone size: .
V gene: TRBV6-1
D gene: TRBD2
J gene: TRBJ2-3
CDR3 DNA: TGTGCCAGCAGTGGAGGACTAGCGGGGGGTGCAGATACGCAGTATTTT
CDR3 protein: CASSGGLAGGADTQYF

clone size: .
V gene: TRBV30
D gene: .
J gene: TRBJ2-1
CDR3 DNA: TGTGCCGGCCAGGCCGGGGGAAACTACAATGAGCAGTTCTTC
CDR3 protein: CAGQAGGNYNEQFF

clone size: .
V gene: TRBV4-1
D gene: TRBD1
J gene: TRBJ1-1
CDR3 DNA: TGCGCCAGCAGCCCCCGGGACAGGGGGCAGAACACTGAAGCTTTCTTT
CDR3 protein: CASSPRDRGQNTEAFF